The text below deals with one TCR beta chain. CDR1 and CDR2 (germline): SQVTM, ANQGSEA. There are 14 residues in the CDR3. Deletions cut 2 bases from V and 2 bases from J, with 13 bases between. RNA was extracted with the RNeasy kit, and a quantity of about 0.45 to 1 ug was reverse transcribed using random hexamers. In TCRdb, the immunoSEQ multiplex PCR reads were re-called with MiXCR into one record per CDR3 protein. The sample records 240,000 or so distinct CDR3 sequences, around 96% being singletons. The data were obtained in a study of CD8 T cells in Susac syndrome. Study in general: Intravenous immunoglobulin alone or corticosteroids were being given to patients with Susac syndrome at blood draw, unless they were therapy-naive.

TEMRA cells were enriched by FACS, while CD8+ and CD4+ T cells were obtained through a negative isolation that was performed magnetically. V usage is TRBV29-1 and J usage is TRBJ2-7, with D unresolved. The material sequenced was CD4+ T cells from PBMCs. The receptor was derived from a human donor with Susac syndrome. The CDR3 is CSVESVGSPYEQYF. In DNA, the CDR3 is TGCAGCGTTGAAAGCGTGGGTTCCCCCTACGAGCAGTACTTC.